The rows below give T cell receptor beta chains drawn from one sample of a study of shared clonotypes between healthy human individuals. Data came from immunoSEQ multiplex PCR; TCRdb stores just in-frame clones and leaves some out. The data show 600,000 to 750,000 clones, with roughly 91% seen just once and 34% held by the top ten. Sequencing was done on a sample of memory CD8+ T cells from PBMCs. The receptors derive from a man aged 18 to 29 in good health. Some clones in this sample may be carry-over from other donors' samples. Each CDR3 is given with its conserved first and last residue. The D gene is left open where the match is weak. Rows may omit the clone size; those that give it use once, few, many or a size class.

j_call | d_call | v_call | clone_size | cdr3_aa | cdr3_nt
TRBJ1-1 | NA | TRBV19 | NA | CASSIRQPGTEAFF | TGTGCCAGTAGTATAAGACAGCCGGGAACTGAAGCTTTCTTT
TRBJ2-1 | NA | TRBV9 | NA | CASRGKGVHNEQFF | TGTGCCAGCAGGGGGAAAGGGGTTCACAATGAGCAGTTCTTC
TRBJ1-2 | NA | TRBV9 | NA | CASSGLYGYTF | TGTGCCAGCAGCGGTCTCTATGGCTACACCTTC
TRBJ2-1 | TRBD2 | TRBV7-9 | once | CASSTTSGRAVHEQFF | TGTGCCAGCAGCACCACTAGCGGGAGGGCCGTGCATGAGCAGTTCTTC
TRBJ2-7 | TRBD1 | TRBV27 | NA | CASSLGQGTAYEQYF | TGTGCCAGCAGTCTCGGACAGGGGACCGCCTACGAGCAGTACTTC
TRBJ2-7 | NA | TRBV6-5 | NA | CASSYSGPSYEQYF | TGTGCCAGCAGTTACTCTGGACCCTCCTACGAGCAGTACTTC
TRBJ2-3 | NA | TRBV29-1 | once | CSVDGTLTDTQYF | TGCAGCGTTGATGGGACACTCACAGATACGCAGTATTTT
TRBJ1-1 | NA | TRBV5-5 | NA | CASSVGRTEAFF | TGTGCCAGCAGCGTAGGGCGGACTGAAGCTTTCTTT
TRBJ2-5 | NA | TRBV28 | NA | CASSLRRGQLQETQYF | TGTGCCAGCAGTTTACGCCGGGGGCAACTCCAAGAGACCCAGTACTTC
TRBJ1-2 | NA | TRBV28 | NA | CASSLSLGWGYGYTF | TGTGCCAGCAGTTTAAGTTTGGGGTGGGGCTATGGCTACACCTTC
TRBJ2-6 | TRBD1 | TRBV7-9 | NA | CASSWENRDRGQNVLTF | TGTGCCAGCAGCTGGGAAAATCGGGACAGGGGACAAAACGTCCTGACTTTC
TRBJ2-5 | NA | TRBV27 | NA | CASSPVGEQETQYF | TGTGCCAGCAGTCCGGTCGGGGAACAAGAGACCCAGTACTTC
TRBJ2-3 | TRBD2 | TRBV28 | few | CASRWTSGRLATQYF | TGTGCCAGCAGGTGGACTAGCGGGAGGTTAGCTACGCAGTATTTT
TRBJ1-1 | NA | TRBV19 | NA | CASNSRPRLMNTEAFF | TGTGCCAGTAATTCCCGGCCCCGGCTAATGAACACTGAAGCTTTCTTT
TRBJ2-1 | NA | TRBV6-5 | NA | CASSYSRTWGNEQFF | TGTGCCAGCAGTTACTCCCGGACTTGGGGGAATGAGCAGTTCTTC
TRBJ1-2 | TRBD1 | TRBV4-1 | NA | CASSQVPWTGLTIDGYTF | TGCGCCAGCAGCCAAGTTCCCTGGACAGGACTAACGATCGATGGCTACACCTTC
TRBJ2-5 | TRBD2 | TRBV7-9 | NA | CASSPLLAEQETQYF | TGTGCCAGCAGCCCCCTCCTAGCGGAGCAAGAGACCCAGTACTTC
TRBJ2-1 | NA | TRBV29-1 | NA | CSVEGRDMEGSSYNEQFF | TGCAGCGTTGAAGGGCGCGATATGGAAGGGAGCTCCTACAATGAGCAGTTCTTC
TRBJ2-7 | NA | TRBV7-9 | once | CASSLYVIAYEQYF | TGTGCCAGCAGCTTGTACGTAATCGCCTACGAGCAGTACTTC
TRBJ2-5 | NA | TRBV7-3 | NA | CASSPQGWGEETQYF | TGTGCCAGCAGCCCGCAAGGGTGGGGGGAGGAGACCCAGTACTTC
TRBJ2-3 | TRBD2 | TRBV6-4 | NA | CASSDWASGSADTQYF | TGTGCCAGCAGTGACTGGGCTAGCGGGAGTGCAGATACGCAGTATTTT
TRBJ1-5 | TRBD1 | TRBV28 | NA | CASRQGAQPQHF | TGTGCCAGCAGGCAGGGGGCTCAGCCCCAGCATTTT
TRBJ1-1 | NA | TRBV30 | once | CAWSVQVKTRYQAFF | TGTGCCTGGAGTGTACAGGTCAAAACCCGGTATCAAGCTTTCTTT
TRBJ1-1 | NA | TRBV5-6 | NA | CASSFGSMNTEAFF | TGTGCCAGCAGCTTTGGGAGCATGAACACTGAAGCTTTCTTT
TRBJ2-7 | NA | TRBV9 | once | CASSVGFQSYEQYF | TGTGCCAGCAGCGTAGGTTTTCAGTCCTACGAGCAGTACTTC
TRBJ2-3 | NA | TRBV15 | once | CATSRDNGSRDTQYF | TGTGCCACCAGCAGAGATAACGGGAGCAGGGATACGCAGTATTTT
TRBJ2-7 | TRBD2 | TRBV5-1 | NA | CASSLEGLAYEQYF | TGCGCCAGCAGCTTGGAAGGACTAGCTTACGAGCAGTACTTC
TRBJ2-2 | NA | TRBV7-9 | NA | CASSLGTGELFF | TGTGCCAGCAGCTTGGGCACCGGGGAGCTGTTTTTT
TRBJ2-3 | NA | TRBV28 | NA | CASSSGSLTLTDTQYF | TGTGCCAGCAGTTCCGGGTCTTTAACGCTCACAGATACGCAGTATTTT
TRBJ2-7 | NA | TRBV7-9 | NA | CASSTASHEQYF | TGTGCCAGCAGCACCGCCAGCCACGAGCAGTACTTC
TRBJ2-7 | NA | TRBV5-1 | NA | CASSLVDRLNPYEQYF | TGCGCCAGCAGCTTGGTAGACAGACTTAACCCCTACGAGCAGTACTTC
TRBJ2-7 | NA | TRBV27 | NA | CASSLTGTWEQYF | TGTGCCAGCAGTTTGACCGGGACCTGGGAGCAGTACTTC
TRBJ2-3 | NA | TRBV5-1 | NA | CASASDTQYF | TGCGCCAGCGCAAGTGATACGCAGTATTTT
TRBJ2-1 | NA | TRBV29-1 | NA | CSVEDPEVSYNEQFF | TGCAGCGTTGAAGATCCGGAGGTCTCCTACAATGAGCAGTTCTTC
TRBJ2-2 | NA | TRBV2 | NA | CASSNYILKGRRGELFF | TGTGCCAGCAGTAACTACATTCTGAAGGGACGTCGCGGGGAGCTGTTTTTT
TRBJ1-2 | NA | TRBV27 | NA | CASSLRLGYDGYTF | TGTGCCAGCAGTTTACGGCTGGGGTACGATGGCTACACCTTC
TRBJ1-1 | TRBD1 | TRBV7-9 | NA | CASRQGLMTEAFF | TGTGCCAGCCGACAGGGTCTTATGACTGAAGCTTTCTTT
TRBJ2-1 | TRBD1 | TRBV12-5 | NA | CASGKGGTGGSNEQFF | TGTGCTAGTGGAAAGGGCGGGACAGGGGGCTCGAATGAGCAGTTCTTC
TRBJ2-3 | TRBD2 | TRBV5-1 | NA | CASSWTSGRYSTDTQYF | TGCGCCAGCAGCTGGACTAGCGGGAGATATTCCACAGATACGCAGTATTTT
TRBJ2-7 | NA | TRBV15 | NA | CATSRVEGDPYEQYF | TGTGCCACCAGCAGAGTGGAAGGGGACCCCTACGAGCAGTACTTC
TRBJ2-7 | NA | TRBV27 | NA | CASSFSRTYEQYF | TGTGCCAGCAGTTTCAGTAGAACCTACGAGCAGTACTTC
TRBJ2-7 | NA | TRBV13 | NA | CASSLRDYEQYF | TGTGCCAGCAGCCTCCGAGATTACGAGCAGTACTTC
TRBJ1-1 | NA | TRBV6-6 | few | CASNHVTENTEAFF | TGTGCCAGCAACCACGTGACGGAGAACACTGAAGCTTTCTTT
TRBJ1-5 | NA | TRBV5-8 | NA | CASSLDGYSNQPQHF | TGTGCCAGCAGCCTAGATGGTTATAGCAATCAGCCCCAGCATTTT
TRBJ2-1 | TRBD2 | TRBV5-1 | NA | CASSLPSTSGSYNEQFF | TGCGCCAGCAGCTTGCCCTCCACTAGCGGCTCCTACAATGAGCAGTTCTTC
TRBJ1-2 | TRBD1 | TRBV7-9 | NA | CASSLSLGDRGNYYGYTF | TGTGCCAGCAGCTTATCCCTGGGGGACAGGGGTAATTACTATGGCTACACCTTC
TRBJ2-7 | NA | TRBV4-1 | NA | CASSQFLADDYEQYF | TGCGCCAGCAGCCAATTCCTAGCAGACGACTACGAGCAGTACTTC
TRBJ2-5 | NA | TRBV29-1 | NA | CSVEADSLGTQYF | TGCAGCGTTGAAGCGGACAGCCTAGGGACCCAGTACTTC
TRBJ2-1 | TRBD2 | TRBV10-1 | NA | CASSSGTRQFF | TGCGCCAGCAGTTCCGGGACTAGGCAGTTCTTC
TRBJ1-1 | TRBD1 | TRBV4-3 | once | CASSQDPGQGVANTEAFF | TGCGCCAGCAGCCAAGATCCTGGGCAGGGGGTGGCGAACACTGAAGCTTTCTTT
TRBJ2-7 | TRBD1 | TRBV28 | NA | CASRLQTGKGEQYF | TGTGCCAGCAGGCTGCAGACAGGGAAGGGCGAGCAGTACTTC
TRBJ2-5 | TRBD1 | TRBV29-1 | NA | CSAEDRGGQETQYF | TGCAGCGCCGAGGACAGGGGAGGCCAAGAGACCCAGTACTTC
TRBJ2-7 | NA | TRBV28 | NA | CASSLPRQSSYEQYF | TGTGCCAGCAGTTTGCCCCGACAGAGCTCCTACGAGCAGTACTTC
TRBJ2-2 | NA | TRBV7-9 | many | CASSLSVGELFF | TGTGCCAGCAGTCTTAGCGTCGGGGAGCTGTTTTTT
TRBJ1-2 | TRBD1 | TRBV6-1 | few | CASSETGLGGYTF | TGTGCCAGCAGTGAGACAGGGTTGGGTGGCTACACCTTC